These T cell receptor beta chains were read from a single sample in a study of OX40 agonist ivuxolimab in advanced cancers. The method was immunoSEQ multiplex PCR; TCRdb's version includes in-frame clones alone and lacks a portion of them. Among about 79,000 clones listed, around 85% were seen once. The sequencing used CD4+ or CD8+ T cells sorted from blood, collected in a trial of the OX40 agonist ivuxolimab. The receptor set was obtained from an adult with an advanced solid tumor such as melanoma, head and neck, liver or kidney cancer. The CDR3 runs from the conserved cysteine through the conserved F or W. The D gene is left open where the match is weak. Clone size is not always given. Where it is, it says once, few, many or a class for expanded clones.

v_call	d_call	clone_size	j_call	cdr3_aa	cdr3_nt
TRBV15	TRBD2	once	TRBJ2-7	CATSSQSSGSYEQYF	TGTGCCACCAGCAGTCAGTCTAGCGGCTCCTACGAGCAGTACTTC
TRBV18	-	-	TRBJ2-1	CASSRTIIGNNNEQFF	TGTGCCAGCTCACGGACTATTATCGGGAACAACAATGAGCAGTTCTTC
TRBV28	-	few	TRBJ2-7	CATLGSGSFGNYEQYF	TGTGCCACCCTAGGTTCAGGGTCGTTTGGGAACTACGAGCAGTACTTC
TRBV4-3	-	few	TRBJ2-7	CASSQDIKGYEQYF	TGCGCCAGCAGCCAAGACATTAAGGGCTACGAGCAGTACTTC
TRBV9	TRBD1	once	TRBJ1-2	CASSPQGQGGGYTF	TGTGCCAGCAGCCCCCAGGGACAGGGAGGAGGTTACACCTTC
TRBV7-2	TRBD2	-	TRBJ2-5	CASSLAPGRETQYF	TGTGCCAGCAGCTTAGCGCCCGGGAGGGAGACCCAGTACTTC
TRBV5-1	TRBD2	-	TRBJ2-7	CASSLTTLAGALSRQYF	TGCGCCAGCAGCCTCACCACCCTAGCGGGAGCCCTTAGTAGGCAGTACTTC
TRBV10-3	TRBD1	-	TRBJ1-1	CATGLGQGDTEAFF	TGTGCCACTGGCCTTGGACAGGGTGACACTGAAGCTTTCTTT
TRBV6-1	-	-	TRBJ2-1	CASSERDFNEQFF	TGTGCCAGCAGTGAAAGGGACTTCAATGAGCAGTTCTTC
TRBV7-9	TRBD2	-	TRBJ2-1	CASSLLGGGLGQFF	TGTGCCAGCAGCTTACTGGGAGGGGGACTAGGGCAGTTCTTC
TRBV5-4	-	-	TRBJ2-7	CASSSGQTVGVVEQYF	TGTGCCAGCAGCAGCGGCCAGACCGTGGGAGTAGTGGAGCAGTACTTC
TRBV7-2	-	-	TRBJ2-7	CASSVTPSYEQYF	TGTGCCAGCAGCGTCACACCCTCCTACGAGCAGTACTTC
TRBV6-5	TRBD1	once	TRBJ1-2	CASSYLGQGVNYGYTF	TGTGCCAGCAGTTACTTGGGACAGGGAGTAAACTATGGCTACACCTTC
TRBV4-1	TRBD2	-	TRBJ2-3	CASSHLAGEGDTQYF	TGCGCCAGCAGCCATCTAGCGGGAGAGGGAGATACGCAGTATTTT
TRBV19	TRBD2	-	TRBJ2-1	CASSIVKGAGGRALYNEQFF	TGTGCCAGTAGTATCGTTAAGGGAGCGGGCGGGAGGGCCCTGTACAATGAGCAGTTCTTC
TRBV2	-	-	TRBJ1-1	CASSEKGNTEAFF	TGTGCCAGCAGTGAAAAGGGGAACACTGAAGCTTTCTTT
TRBV28	-	-	TRBJ2-7	CASSSLRGTRAHEQYF	TGTGCCAGCAGTTCCTTAAGGGGGACGAGGGCCCACGAGCAGTACTTC
TRBV7-9	-	-	TRBJ2-7	CASSLVGAGTHSYEQYF	TGTGCCAGCAGCTTAGTCGGCGCAGGGACCCACTCCTACGAGCAGTACTTC
TRBV30	TRBD1	-	TRBJ2-3	CAWLMTGVNTDTQYF	TGTGCCTGGCTTATGACAGGGGTCAACACAGATACGCAGTATTTT
TRBV11-3	TRBD2	-	TRBJ2-7	CASTKGGRAYEQYF	TGTGCCAGCACCAAAGGTGGGAGGGCCTACGAGCAGTACTTC
TRBV2	TRBD1	-	TRBJ1-3	CASRHRGAGNTIYF	TGTGCCAGCAGGCACAGGGGAGCTGGAAACACCATATATTTT
TRBV6-5	-	-	TRBJ2-1	CASSSFSTLTANEQFF	TGTGCCAGCAGTTCCTTCTCCACATTGACGGCAAACGAGCAGTTCTTC